These 5 T cell receptor beta chains came from one sample sequenced in a study of beta chain features in type 1 diabetes. Findings of the study overall: TCRB CDR3s were moderately but significantly shorter in Type 1 diabetes patients in all four CD4+ subsets.

Sequencing targeted expressed TCRB transcripts, as all isolated RNA had been reverse transcribed. The protocol was immunoSEQ multiplex PCR, while the TCRdb copy is restricted to in-frame clones and leaves out a portion. The sample carries some 370,000 clones, over 8.5% recorded once. No antigen has been identified for these receptors. Sequences were obtained from central memory CD4+ T cells from blood. Receptors were obtained from a man aged 30-40 years with type 1 diabetes.

V usage is TRBV6-6 and J usage is TRBJ1-6; D remains unclear. This CDR3 region has 13 residues. Between the trimmed V and J ends, which lost 8 bases and 8 bases, there was a span of 13 bases. Germline values: CDR1 MNHNY, CDR2 SVGAGI (reference sequence). As DNA, the CDR3 is TGTGCCAGCGGAGCGGGGTCGGATTCACCCCTCCACTTT. Its translation: CASGAGSDSPLHF.

The gene calls are TRBV9 and TRBJ2-3; the D is unclear. Trimming shortened V by 0 bases and J by 0 bases, and 11 bases separated the two germline ends. Germline values: CDR1 SGDLS, CDR2 YYNGEE. This CDR3 has 16 residues. The CDR3, as DNA: TGTGCCAGCAGCGTAGAAAGGTTTACTAGCACAGATACGCAGTATTTT. It yields the protein CASSVERFTSTDTQYF.

This clone was picked up a small number of times. The chain couples TRBV30 to TRBJ1-2; D remains ambiguous. The V end lost 4 bases, the J end lost 5 bases, and 14 bases lay between the germline ends. Germline V lookup: CDR1 GTSNPN, CDR2 SVGIG (reference sequence). CDR3 length: 13 residues. The CDR3 loop reads CAWTLEIRYGYTF. In nucleotides, the CDR3 is TGTGCCTGGACCCTGGAGATTCGTTATGGCTACACCTTC.

A few counts support this clone. J is TRBJ1-6 and V is TRBV10-3; TRBD1 might be the D (5 bases). Trimming took 4 bases from V and 5 from J, leaving 6 bases between them. The CDR3 runs to 13 residues. Per the germline V gene, CDR1 is ENHRY and CDR2 is SYGVKD. CDR3 coding DNA: TGTGCCATCAGTGGGGGGAATAATTCACCCCTCCACTTT. This gives the protein CAISGGNNSPLHF.

The chain uses TRBV4-2 and TRBJ2-3, with D possibly being TRBD2 (5 bases). The germline CDR1 and CDR2 sequences are LGHNA and YNFKEQ. Between the trimmed V and J ends, which lost 8 bases and 1 base, there was a span of 10 bases. CDR3 length: 13 amino acids. The CDR3 nucleotides read TGTGCCAGCGGGGAGATACGCACAGATACGCAGTATTTT. Amino acids: CASGEIRTDTQYF.